This section outlines one TCR beta chain sequence together with its context. This sample was taken from a study of control samples from healthy donors and cancer patients. The assay was immunoSEQ multiplex PCR, and TCRdb's table has in-frame clones only and misses some. The data show approximately 170,000 clones, 90% to 95% seen once. CDR3 size: 13 residues. V lost 6 bases to trimming and J lost 3 bases, with 12 bases between them. The chain joins TRBV12-3 or TRBV12-4 to TRBJ2-7, with a tentative D call TRBD1 (6 bases). Sequences were obtained from blood. This receptor was taken from a woman in her 30s in good health. CDR3 in DNA: TGTGCCAGCAGCGACAGGAAAAACTACGAGCAGTACTTC. Its protein is CASSDRKNYEQYF.